Each of the 19 T cell receptor beta chains below was sequenced from the same sample in a study of monozygotic twins with inflammatory bowel disease. TCRdb re-called the 5' RACE reads and shows each CDR3 protein once, DNA omitted. The sample has just over 300,000 distinct CDR3 sequences. Input material: blood. These receptors came from a human donor with ulcerative colitis or Crohn's disease, or a healthy co-twin of an affected twin (not recorded which).

CDR3 loop: CASSQGEDRLNQPQHF. This chain links TRBV4-1 with TRBJ1-5; TCRdb's D gene call, TRBD1, goes unchecked for lack of DNA. The V gene's germline CDR1 is MGHRA and CDR2 YSYEKL. This CDR3 contains 16 residues.

The chain joins TRBV7-9 to TRBJ2-5. Germline values: CDR1 SEHNR, CDR2 FQNEAQ (reference sequence). CDR3 length: 13 residues. CDR3 loop: CASSLARLETQYF.

The chain carries TRBV19 and TRBJ2-1; lacking DNA, the TRBD2 call made by TCRdb goes unchecked. Germline V lookup: CDR1 LNHDA, CDR2 SQIVND (reference sequence). This CDR3 contains 13 residues. CDR3 protein: CATRGYETNEQFF.

The V gene is TRBV9, the J gene TRBJ2-7; lacking DNA, the TRBD2 call made by TCRdb goes unchecked. The germline V gene has CDR1 SGDLS and CDR2 YYNGEE. The CDR3 covers 15 residues. Here the CDR3 reads CASSVDHGGVGEQYF.

The rearrangement uses TRBV5-1 and TRBJ2-3; without DNA, the TCRdb call of TRBD1 cannot be checked. Germline loops: CDR1 SGHRS, CDR2 YFSETQ. CDR3 length: 14 amino acids. This CDR3 reads CASSYQGSADTQYF.

The chain joins TRBV4-1 to TRBJ1-2; lacking DNA, the TRBD1 call made by TCRdb goes unchecked. This CDR3 is built from 15 residues. Germline V CDR1 and CDR2: MGHRA, YSYEKL. The CDR3 is CASSQGADRPYGYTF.

The V gene is TRBV7-2, the J gene TRBJ2-5. The CDR3 runs 17 residues. Germline CDR1 reads SGHTA; CDR2 reads FQGNSA. The CDR3 loop reads CASSNRTGPLYQETQYF.

The rearrangement uses TRBV13 and TRBJ2-7; the D call of TRBD1 rests on TCRdb alone, since no DNA is present to check it. Germline lookup yields CDR1 PRHDT and CDR2 FYEKMQ (reference sequence). The CDR3 totals 15 residues. CDR3 in amino acids: CASSPRQPSSYEQYF.

This chain uses TRBV27 with TRBJ1-2; TCRdb gives TRBD1 as the D gene, but with no DNA this cannot be confirmed. The germline CDR1 and CDR2 sequences are MNHEY and SMNVEV (reference sequence). The CDR3 runs 12 residues. The CDR3 spells CASRWGAQSLTF.

The chain combines TRBV9 with TRBJ2-2. Germline V gene data show CDR1 as SGDLS and CDR2 as YYNGEE. CDR3 length: 14 residues. The CDR3 protein is CASSGDNDAGELFF. Full variable domain (remainder filled in from reference TRBV9 and TRBJ2-2): DSGVTQTPKHLITATGQRVTLRCSPRSGDLSVYWYQQSLDQGLQFLIQYYNGEERAKGNILERFSAQQFPDLHSELNLSSLELGDSALYFCASSGDNDAGELFFGEGSRLTVL.

V is TRBV28 and J is TRBJ1-2; TCRdb reports TRBD1, a call that lacks DNA to check it against. CDR3 length: 15 residues. Germline V lookup: CDR1 MDHEN, CDR2 SYDVKM. CDR3 amino acids: CASTELAGEGHGYTF.

V and J are TRBV12-3 or TRBV12-4 and TRBJ2-7. The length of the CDR3 is 14 residues. CDR3 region: CASSLVGGSYEQYF.

The chain couples TRBV7-9 to TRBJ1-6. Germline V gene lookup returns CDR1 SEHNR and CDR2 FQNEAQ (reference sequence). The CDR3 is 15 amino acids. This CDR3 reads CASSLVDRDNSPLHF.

This chain connects TRBV3-1 to TRBJ2-7; TCRdb outputs TRBD2, but without DNA this stays unchecked. Per germline, CDR1 LGHDT and CDR2 YNNKEL (reference sequence). There are 16 residues in the CDR3. This chain's CDR3 is CASSQAGTSGRGEQYF.

V is TRBV6-5 and J is TRBJ2-2; TCRdb designates TRBD2, a call that cannot be tested without DNA. The germline V gene has CDR1 MNHEY and CDR2 SVGAGI. The CDR3 totals 17 residues. CDR3 residues: CASSYPSGGLNTGELFF.

CDR3 loop: CASSQDQGGPSDTQYF. This chain joins TRBV4-3 and TRBJ2-3; lacking DNA, the TRBD1 call made by TCRdb goes unchecked. Germline V CDR1 and CDR2: LGHNA, YSLEER. The length of the CDR3 is 16 residues.

The chain employs TRBV5-1 and TRBJ2-5; checking the TCRdb D call of TRBD1 is not possible without DNA. The CDR3 is 15 amino acids. Germline V gives CDR1 SGHRS, CDR2 YFSETQ. The CDR3 spells CASSSKLTGLGTQYF.

V gene TRBV7-2 combines with J gene TRBJ2-7. Germline loops: CDR1 SGHTA, CDR2 FQGNSA. The CDR3 is 12 amino acids. This chain's CDR3 is CASSPFGLEQYF.

The chain has TRBV29-1 and TRBJ1-4; the TCRdb call, TRBD1, lacks DNA for checking. This CDR3 spans 13 amino acids. Germline V gene lookup returns CDR1 SQVTM and CDR2 ANQGSEA. CDR3 region: CSVDETGLSKLFF.